A single sample gave rise to the 3 T cell receptor beta chains below, sequenced in a study of blood T cell repertoires in COVID-19. Sequenced by immunoSEQ multiplex PCR; TCRdb stores in-frame clones only, minus some. The data contain more than 110,000 clones, around 87% of them singletons. The source material was peripheral blood. These receptors originate from a human donor in a cohort sampled during active COVID-19.

The chain links TRBV28 to TRBJ2-1, with 10 nucleotides matching TRBD2. Trimming cost V 4 bases and J 1 base; bases outside gene matches: 4. The CDR3 runs 16 residues. Looked up from germline, CDR1 is MDHEN and CDR2 is SYDVKM. CDR3 loop: CASSSIAGGSYNEQFF. The CDR3 bases are TGTGCCAGCAGTTCTATAGCGGGAGGATCCTACAATGAGCAGTTCTTC.

The rearrangement links TRBV5-1 to TRBJ2-7, with a possible D match to TRBD1 (5 bases). V dropped 2 bases and J dropped 2 bases, with 14 bases sitting between them. This CDR3 has 15 residues. Germline CDR1 is SGHRS and CDR2 is YFSETQ. The CDR3 DNA is TGCGCCAGCAGCTTCCTCTCGACAGCCCCCTACGAGCAGTACTTC. Residues: CASSFLSTAPYEQYF.

The chain joins TRBV2 to TRBJ2-1; 9 nucleotides align to TRBD2. This CDR3 region has 15 residues. Germline V gene data show CDR1 as SNHLY and CDR2 as FYNNEI. Trimming took 5 bases from V and 1 from J; bases not matched to a gene: 3. CDR3 protein: CASSIGLASYNEQFF. In DNA, the CDR3 is TGTGCCAGCAGTATAGGACTAGCGTCCTACAATGAGCAGTTCTTC.